This T cell receptor (beta chain) comes out of a study of blood T cells in healthy people across ages (dated by TCRdb to between 2015 and 2016). In terms of the full investigation: Template switching captured roughly one uniquely barcoded TCR beta cDNA molecule per two T cells in model experiments. To track age-related changes in TCR beta repertoire diversity, the study relied on deep sequencing normalized with unique cDNA molecular identifiers. Four age groups were formed from the donors: young (average about 15 years), middle-aged (around 37), aged (roughly 58) and long-lived (less than 85). To avoid experimental bias, donors of different ages were randomly spread across the sequencing lanes. Two additional independent replicas of 1 million unique cDNA reads from the same blood draw were analyzed for two donors (one aged 18 to 30 and one aged 80 or older). The research as a whole found: Compared with the aged group, more naive CD4+ T cells, fewer expanded clones and increased TCR diversity were shown by the long-lived group, suggesting age selection. Estimates of total diversity based on one million sequenced T cells were considered lower bounds and underestimates. The percentage of naive T cells measured by flow cytometry correlated strongly with observed TCR beta diversity. Observed TCR beta diversity per million T cells fell roughly linearly with age, and a significant reduction was already apparent by age about 36. Bulk unsorted PBMC profiling prevented conclusive comparison of naive and antigen-experienced compartments. Donor CMV infection status was unknown, potentially confounding age-related changes in expanded clonotypes.

In its sample, this clonotype was seen a few times. Its antigen is unknown. No much larger clone exists at a distance of one base, and base qualities are not known. Libraries were prepared through 5' RACE. Data came from an Illumina HiSeq 2500. A second PCR of about 6 to 11 cycles was performed with a sample-barcoded 5' primer and a J-beta primer mix. A template-switch 5' adaptor carrying 12 random nucleotides introduced a unique molecular identifier onto each TCR beta cDNA molecule. At least 3 million CDR3-containing paired-end reads were obtained from each sample. First-strand cDNA was synthesized from all RNA with the Mint cDNA synthesis kit, primed by a TRBC-specific oligonucleotide. Following uracil-DNA glycosylase treatment, a first 18-cycle PCR with universal primers M1SS and BC2_uni_R was performed on all cDNA. The paper's processing steps were these. For normalization, 1 million high-quality reads were randomly selected from each sample, with every read carrying a distinct molecular identifier. Reads with shared molecular identifiers were discarded instead of being binned into consensus sequences. MiTCR, set to a Q25 quality threshold and the strictest error-elimination algorithm, was used for CDR3 identification, clonotype clustering and error correction. Lower-bound total TCR beta diversity was estimated with a nonparametric unseen species model using Euler transformation. Starting from the raw public reads, TCRdb applied fastp trimming at Q25, assembled clones with MiXCR and retained in-frame beta chains. Every entry covers one CDR3 protein and lists the most common genes and DNA from its rows. Clone size and V and J calls follow TCRdb, not the original study. In all, the sample holds 630,000 or so distinct CDR3 sequences, and less than 40% of those were seen once. In total, the top ten clones hold less than 20% of the sample.

Donors were 39 systemically healthy Caucasian individuals from Russia aged roughly 6 to 95 years. Each donor gave 8.5 to 10 milliliters of peripheral blood, collected into EDTA-treated Vacutainer tubes. Ficoll-Paque density-gradient centrifugation was used to isolate PBMCs, with at least 6.5 million per sample. Trizol reagent was used to extract total RNA from PBMCs, with at least 6 micrograms per sample. For every donor, an aliquot of PBMCs went through flow cytometry to measure the percentages of naive CD45RAhigh/CD27high T cells. CDR1 and CDR2 were assigned from the germline V gene (reference sequence) as LGHDT and YNNKEL. The CDR3, cysteine through phenylalanine, is 15 amino acids long. Only the CDR3 portion is preserved as DNA: 45 bases, with reading frame beginning at the first base. The V end loses 1 base and the J end loses 1 base, and a stretch of 10 bases separates them.

Sequenced: blood. This sequence originates from an elderly woman in good health. Donor details come from another sample of the same person, matched by shared clones. The rearranged chain carries TRBV3-1 and TRBJ2-5, with no D gene named confidently. CDR3 region: CASSQGPLTQETQYF. The DNA is TGTGCCAGCAGCCAAGGCCCACTGACCCAAGAGACCCAGTACTTC.